Shown below are 13 T cell receptor beta chains from a single sample sequenced in a study of T cell repertoires in cytomegalovirus infection (dated 2019 in TCRdb). Instrument used: Illumina HiSeq 1500. TCRdb reprocessing: public reads trimmed at Q25 with fastp, clones called with MiXCR, in-frame beta chains kept. Each record represents a unique CDR3 protein, reported with the most common genes and DNA among its rows. This sample is represented by a few hundred thousand distinct CDR3 sequences; approximately 40% of them were singletons. 48% of the sample rests with the top ten. These receptors' targets are unknown. The sample's treatment or condition label is to be understood as: in vitro stimulation with specific CMV peptide epitopes to enrich CMV-specific T cells. Source: cultured PBMCs, taken from culture after CMV antigen stimulation. The receptors were sampled from a human donor in good health (CMV status not recorded). Some clones in this sample may be carry-over from other donors' samples.

The chain is built from TRBV7-2 and TRBJ2-7; 8 nucleotides agree with TRBD1. This CDR3 spans 15 amino acids. Trimming removed 3 bases from V and 2 bases from J; junction bases left unmatched: 6. From germline, CDR1 is SGHTA and CDR2 FQGNSA. The CDR3 sequence is CASSFTGTGTYEQYF. CDR3 nucleotides: TGTGCCAGCAGCTTCACCGGGACAGGAACCTACGAGCAGTACTTC.

This sequence joins TRBV7-2 and TRBJ2-7; 13 nucleotides line up with TRBD2. The CDR3 is made up of 14 amino acids. V shed 1 base, J shed 11 bases, and the junction held 5 bases outside the gene matches. The germline CDR1 and CDR2 sequences are SGHTA and FQGNSA. CDR3 bases: TGTGCCAGCAGCTTAGGGACTAGCGGGAGTAGTGAGTACTTC. It translates to CASSLGTSGSSEYF.

This rearrangement joins TRBV15 to TRBJ1-5, with D maybe TRBD1 (5 bases). Trimming stripped 4 bases from V and 6 bases from J, with 16 bases between. The CDR3 consists of 15 residues. The germline CDR1 and CDR2 sequences are LNHNV and YYDKDF (reference sequence). The CDR3 reads CATSIGAIPGQPQHF. The CDR3 region has the DNA TGTGCCACCAGCATAGGGGCCATCCCAGGTCAGCCCCAGCATTTT.

The chain couples TRBV6-1 to TRBJ1-3, with D unclear. The V end was cut by 7 bases, the J end by 4 bases, with 5 bases between. The CDR3 runs 11 residues. Germline assignment: CDR1 MNHNS and CDR2 SASEGT. The CDR3, as DNA: TGTGCCAGCACCGGAGGAAACACCATATATTTT. This gives the protein CASTGGNTIYF.

Comment on this clonotype: The conserved final phenylalanine or tryptophan is absent from the CDR3, which likely points to a read error. This chain connects TRBV12-3 or TRBV12-4 to TRBJ2-3, with TRBD2 identical over 9 bases. V lost 6 bases, J lost 6 bases, and 7 bases stayed unmatched. This CDR3 has 14 amino acids. The CDR3 spells CASSPSGVVDTQYI. In DNA form, the CDR3 reads TGTGCCAGCAGCCCTAGCGGGGTAGTGGATACGCAGTATATT.

This clonotype was observed a handful of times. The genes are TRBV12-3 or TRBV12-4 and TRBJ2-4, with D perhaps matching TRBD1 (6 bases). V lost 6 bases and J lost 1, with 22 bases in between. The CDR3 loop spans 18 amino acids. The CDR3 loop is CASSQGSLMSSAKNIQYF. The CDR3 nucleotides are TGTGCCAGCAGCCAGGGGTCCCTCATGAGTTCGGCCAAAAACATTCAGTACTTC.

The sample holds a few counts of this clonotype. V and J are TRBV7-2 and TRBJ2-1; weak D call: TRBD1 (6 bases). Germline values: CDR1 SGHTA, CDR2 FQGNSA. Between the trimmed V and J ends, which lost 4 bases and 8 bases, there was a span of 27 bases. This CDR3 comprises 18 residues. In nucleotides, the CDR3 is TGTGCCAGCAGCTACTATACGCTGACTTTAGGGGGAAGGGATGAGCAGTTCTTC. Translating gives CASSYYTLTLGGRDEQFF. Full variable domain (outside the CDR3, taken from reference TRBV7-2 and TRBJ2-1): GAGVSQSPSNKVTEKGKDVELRCDPISGHTALYWYRQSLGQGLEFLIYFQGNSAPDKSGLPSDRFSAERTGGSVSTLTIQRTQQEDSAVYLCASSYYTLTLGGRDEQFFGPGTRLTVL.

This clonotype was counted between two and nine times. The genes are TRBV18 and TRBJ2-7; 11 bases map to TRBD1. The CDR3 contains 15 residues. The germline CDR1 and CDR2 sequences are KGHSH and LQKENI. J lost 5 bases, V lost 6 bases, and 9 bases had no gene match. The CDR3 bases are TGTGCCAGCTCCACCCTGGGACAGGGGGTACACGAGCAGTACTTC. Translation gives CASSTLGQGVHEQYF.

The rearrangement links TRBV20-1 to TRBJ2-5; 9 nucleotides match TRBD2. CDR1 and CDR2 (germline): DFQATT, SNEGSKA (reference sequence). V trimming: 3 bases; J trimming: 2 bases; junction bases outside the gene matches: 10. This CDR3 has 16 amino acids. The CDR3 spells CSASNAGGRGQETQYF. The CDR3 DNA is TGCAGTGCTAGTAATGCGGGCGGGAGGGGACAAGAGACCCAGTACTTC.

This sequence joins TRBV2 and TRBJ2-3; D is perhaps TRBD1 (6 bases). The CDR3 is 14 amino acids. Per the germline V gene, CDR1 is SNHLY and CDR2 is FYNNEI. V was shortened by 8 bases and J by 2 bases, with 14 bases between the two germline ends. The CDR3 DNA reads TGTGCCAGCTCATGGACAGACACCACAGATACGCAGTATTTT. Encoded protein: CASSWTDTTDTQYF.

V usage is TRBV10-3 and J usage is TRBJ2-3; D is tentatively TRBD1 or TRBD2 (6 bases each). In germline, CDR1 is ENHRY, CDR2 SYGVKD. The CDR3 sequence is 13 residues long. Trimming removed 10 bases at V and 4 bases at J, with 15 bases between. This CDR3 reads CATRGPVADTQYF. Here the CDR3 DNA reads TGTGCCACCCGGGGGCCAGTCGCAGATACGCAGTATTTT.

CDR3 nucleotides: TGTGCCAGCGGATGGACGGGGGCAACTAATGAAAAACTGTTTTTT. It codes for CASGWTGATNEKLFF. This sequence joins TRBV12-3 or TRBV12-4 and TRBJ1-4; TRBD1 is a possible D gene (5 bases). The V and J ends lost 8 bases and 0 bases respectively, with 13 bases between them. The CDR3 runs 15 residues.

This clonotype was seen a handful of times. This rearrangement joins TRBV10-3 to TRBJ2-7, with TRBD2 as a possible D gene (6 bases). The CDR3 extends over 14 amino acids. Germline V CDR1 and CDR2: ENHRY, SYGVKD. Trimming removed 6 bases at V and 6 bases at J, with 18 bases between. CDR3 nucleotides: TGTGCCATCAGCTGGGACTCCTTCGGCGGCGAGCAGTACTTC. This codes for CAISWDSFGGEQYF.